Shown below are 22 T cell receptor beta chains from a single sample sequenced in a study of CD8 T cells in Susac syndrome. About 0.5 to 1 ug RNA was reverse transcribed with random hexamers. TCRdb reprocessed the immunoSEQ multiplex PCR reads with MiXCR, giving one entry per CDR3 protein. The table includes some 160,000 distinct CDR3 sequences, about 95% detected once. Input material: CD8+ T cells from PBMCs. These TCRs come from a human donor with multiple sclerosis.

This clonotype was observed a handful of times. The chain recombines TRBV27 with TRBJ2-5; 8 bases agree with TRBD1. Germline CDR1 reads MNHEY; CDR2 reads SMNVEV (reference sequence). The CDR3 has 14 residues. The ends lost 5 bases at V and 4 bases at J; junction bases unmatched: 6. The CDR3 DNA sequence: TGTGCCAGCAGTCTCGGACAGGGATTAGAGACCCAGTACTTC. Its protein product is CASSLGQGLETQYF.

V and J are TRBV25-1 and TRBJ2-3; a weak D match, TRBD1 (6 bases). This CDR3 region has 16 residues. Trimming cost V 4 bases and J 1 base, with 15 bases left between them. CDR1 is MGHDK and CDR2 is SYGVNS in the germline V gene. CDR3 nucleotides: TGTGCCAGCAGTGGTCCTCGGAACAGGGGCACAGATACGCAGTATTTT. This encodes CASSGPRNRGTDTQYF.

The chain employs TRBV20-1 and TRBJ2-3; 13 positions match TRBD2. The V gene end was trimmed by 4 bases and the J gene end by 1 base; junction bases not matched to a gene: 2. Germline CDR1 and CDR2: DFQATT and SNEGSKA (reference sequence). The CDR3 extends over 15 amino acids. CDR3 region: CSANGLAGGTDTQYF. CDR3 nucleotide sequence: TGCAGTGCTAATGGACTAGCGGGGGGCACAGATACGCAGTATTTT.

V and J are TRBV28 and TRBJ2-4; 7 bases are a match to TRBD2. The V gene's germline CDR1 is MDHEN and CDR2 SYDVKM. The CDR3 runs 14 residues. Trimming at V came to 4 bases and at J to 5 bases, leaving 5 bases not matched to a gene. The CDR3 nucleotides read TGTGCCAGCAGTTCGGGGGGAGACGAAAACATTCAGTACTTC. Amino acid sequence: CASSSGGDENIQYF.

The V gene is TRBV28, the J gene TRBJ2-1, with a weak D call TRBD1 (5 bases). V lost 7 bases and J lost 6, with 7 bases in between. CDR3 length: 11 amino acids. Germline CDR1 is MDHEN and CDR2 is SYDVKM. In DNA form, the CDR3 reads TGTGCCAGCACGACAGTCAATGAGCAGTTCTTC. Protein: CASTTVNEQFF.

The chain employs TRBV27 and TRBJ2-1; 8 bases line up with TRBD2. V trimming: 6 bases; J trimming: 7 bases; junction bases outside the gene matches: 11. CDR1 and CDR2 from the germline V gene are MNHEY and SMNVEV (reference sequence). The CDR3 is 15 residues long. This CDR3 reads CASSLTPGGRNEQFF. In DNA, the CDR3 is TGTGCCAGCAGCCTTACCCCGGGAGGGCGGAATGAGCAGTTCTTC.

This clonotype has just one count. The chain links TRBV4-1 to TRBJ2-1, with unresolved D. Deletions cut 1 base from V and 2 bases from J, with 3 bases between. This CDR3 region has 13 residues. Germline V gene lookup returns CDR1 MGHRA and CDR2 YSYEKL. The chain's CDR3 is CASSQVPYNEQFF. As DNA, the CDR3 is TGCGCCAGCAGCCAAGTACCCTACAATGAGCAGTTCTTC.

The J gene is TRBJ2-5, the V gene TRBV4-1, with 7 bases matching TRBD1. The ends lost 1 base at V and 2 bases at J; junction bases unmatched: 4. Germline CDR1 is MGHRA and CDR2 is YSYEKL. The CDR3 extends over 15 amino acids. CDR3 nucleotides: TGCGCCAGCAGCCAAGCTGTGACAGGGCAAGAGACCCAGTACTTC. This sequence encodes CASSQAVTGQETQYF.

The chain joins TRBV27 to TRBJ2-1; D gene unclear. The CDR3 runs to 14 residues. Trimming removed 7 bases from V and 3 bases from J, with 13 bases in between. Germline-derived CDR1 and CDR2 are MNHEY and SMNVEV (reference sequence). For the CDR3, the DNA is TGTGCCAGCAAGGTGTCCAACAACTACAATGAGCAGTTCTTC. Encoded protein: CASKVSNNYNEQFF.

The V call is TRBV11-2, the J call TRBJ2-3, with no clear D. Trimming shortened V by 2 bases and J by 2 bases, and 8 bases separated the two germline ends. This CDR3 contains 14 residues. Germline V CDR1 and CDR2: SGHAT, FQNNGV. CDR3 DNA sequence: TGTGCCAGCAGCTTATTGGCCCACACAGATACGCAGTATTTT. Translating gives CASSLLAHTDTQYF.

The chain links TRBV5-4 to TRBJ1-2, with D unclear. V was shortened by 0 bases and J by 3 bases, with 24 bases between the two germline ends. Germline CDR1 reads SGHNT; CDR2 reads YYREEE (reference sequence). This CDR3 region has 19 residues. The CDR3 sequence: CASSLGAGTVDFRDYGYTF. The CDR3 DNA is TGTGCCAGCAGCTTGGGCGCGGGCACAGTTGATTTCCGGGACTATGGCTACACCTTC.

The chain is built from TRBV7-9 and TRBJ2-5; D is undetermined. The CDR3 is 13 amino acids. V was clipped by 3 bases and J by 2 bases, with 7 bases between them. CDR1 and CDR2 (germline): SEHNR, FQNEAQ (reference sequence). The CDR3 is CASSFSEQETQYF. The CDR3 DNA follows: TGTGCCAGCAGCTTCAGCGAACAAGAGACCCAGTACTTC.

CDR3 nucleotide sequence: TGTGCCAGCAGCGGTTCGTCTACTAACTATGGCTACACCTTC. This encodes CASSGSSTNYGYTF. The V gene is TRBV9, the J gene TRBJ1-2; D not certain. V lost 3 bases, J lost 0 bases, and 9 bases lay in between. The length of the CDR3 is 14 residues. Germline-derived CDR1 and CDR2 are SGDLS and YYNGEE.

The chain recombines TRBV9 with TRBJ2-1; TRBD1 or TRBD2 may be the D gene (6 bases each). V was trimmed by 0 bases and J by 5 bases, leaving 15 bases between them. Germline CDR1 reads SGDLS; CDR2 reads YYNGEE. This CDR3 spans 16 amino acids. The CDR3 protein is CASSVGGGLPDNEQFF. CDR3 DNA sequence: TGTGCCAGCAGCGTAGGAGGGGGGCTACCGGACAATGAGCAGTTCTTC.

The rearrangement links TRBV29-1 to TRBJ2-6, with TRBD2 matching over 7 bases. The CDR3 length is 18 residues. The germline V gene encodes CDR1 SQVTM and CDR2 ANQGSEA. J lost 0 bases, V lost 6 bases, and 14 bases had no gene match. CDR3 nucleotides: TGCAGCGTCGGACTGGCGGGGGAGGGGAGCTCTGGGGCCAACGTCCTGACTTTC. Its protein is CSVGLAGEGSSGANVLTF.

CDR3: CASSGRAGDGQYF. The CDR3 bases are TGTGCCAGCAGTGGTAGGGCAGGGGACGGCCAGTACTTC. This chain connects TRBV2 to TRBJ2-7; TRBD1 might be the D (6 bases). Trimming stripped 4 bases from V and 10 bases from J, with 17 bases between. The CDR3 runs 13 residues. Germline CDR1 reads SNHLY; CDR2 reads FYNNEI.

The CDR3 loop reads CSVSTGTASYEQYF. Here the CDR3 DNA reads TGCAGCGTTTCAACCGGGACCGCCTCGTACGAGCAGTACTTC. This chain links TRBV29-1 with TRBJ2-7, with D possibly called TRBD1 or TRBD2 (5 bases each). CDR1 and CDR2 (germline): SQVTM, ANQGSEA. This CDR3 is 14 amino acids long. V lost 5 bases to trimming and J lost 4 bases, with 18 bases between them.

The chain is built from TRBV5-4 and TRBJ2-4; D tentatively reads TRBD1 or TRBD2 (6 bases each). The germline V gene encodes CDR1 SGHNT and CDR2 YYREEE (reference sequence). The CDR3 covers 12 residues. The V gene lost 8 bases and the J gene lost 5 bases, with 11 bases spanning the gap. The chain's CDR3 is CARGGHENIQYF. The CDR3 bases are TGTGCCAGGGGGGGCCACGAAAACATTCAGTACTTC.

The V call is TRBV13, the J call TRBJ2-5; either TRBD1 or TRBD2 may supply D (5 bases each). Germline assignment: CDR1 PRHDT and CDR2 FYEKMQ (reference sequence). V shed 5 bases and J shed 1 base, with 14 bases lying between them. This CDR3 is 15 amino acids long. The CDR3 region has the DNA TGTGCCAGCAGCGCCCGGGACGACTTCCAAGAGACCCAGTACTTC. It translates to CASSARDDFQETQYF.

The V gene is TRBV7-9, the J gene TRBJ2-1; 11 bases line up with TRBD2. Germline V CDR1 and CDR2: SEHNR, FQNEAQ (reference sequence). CDR3 size: 17 residues. V was pared by 4 bases and J by 2 bases, with 7 bases of the junction left unmatched. The CDR3 here is CASSSPTSGVPYNEQFF. DNA for the CDR3: TGTGCCAGCAGCTCGCCGACTAGCGGGGTACCCTACAATGAGCAGTTCTTC.

This chain uses TRBV12-3 or TRBV12-4 with TRBJ2-3; TRBD1 matches at 8 bases. J was trimmed by 4 bases and V by 5 bases; bases with no gene match: 11. The CDR3 spans 16 residues. The CDR3 spells CASSTDRGWSADTQYF. DNA for the CDR3: TGTGCCAGCAGTACCGACAGGGGTTGGAGTGCAGATACGCAGTATTTT.

The chain couples TRBV10-3 to TRBJ2-5; TRBD2 agrees at 7 bases. V was clipped by 4 bases and J by 2 bases; unmatched bases: 7. Looked up from germline, CDR1 is ENHRY and CDR2 is SYGVKD. The CDR3 runs 15 residues. The CDR3 DNA sequence: TGTGCCATCAGTGGGGTCAGGGAGGGGCAAGAGACCCAGTACTTC. Translation gives CAISGVREGQETQYF.